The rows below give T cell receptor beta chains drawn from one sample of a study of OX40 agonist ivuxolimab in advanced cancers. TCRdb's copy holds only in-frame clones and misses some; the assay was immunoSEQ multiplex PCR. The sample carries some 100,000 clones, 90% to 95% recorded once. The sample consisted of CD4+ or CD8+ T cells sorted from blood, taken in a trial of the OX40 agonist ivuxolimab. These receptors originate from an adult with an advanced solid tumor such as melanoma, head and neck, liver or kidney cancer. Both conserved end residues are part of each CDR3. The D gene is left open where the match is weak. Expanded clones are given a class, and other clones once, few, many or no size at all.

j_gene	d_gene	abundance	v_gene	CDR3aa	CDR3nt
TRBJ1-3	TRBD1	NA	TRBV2	CASSEGTGGSGNTIYF	TGTGCCAGCAGTGAAGGGACAGGGGGCTCTGGAAACACCATATATTTT
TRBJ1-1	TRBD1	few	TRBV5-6	CASSPRDRGRNTEAFF	TGTGCCAGCAGCCCCCGGGACAGGGGGCGGAACACTGAAGCTTTCTTT
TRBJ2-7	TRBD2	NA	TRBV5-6	CASSLLIGGRSYEQYF	TGTGCCAGCAGCTTGCTAATAGGCGGGAGGTCCTACGAGCAGTACTTC
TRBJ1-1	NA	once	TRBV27	CASSLSPGAGTEAFF	TGTGCCAGCAGTTTATCACCCGGGGCTGGGACTGAAGCTTTCTTT
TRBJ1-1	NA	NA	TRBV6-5	CASSYSITGPEAFF	TGTGCCAGCAGTTACTCGATAACGGGACCCGAAGCTTTCTTT
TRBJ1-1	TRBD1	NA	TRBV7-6	CASSLVGQGPTEAFF	TGTGCCAGCAGCTTAGTTGGACAGGGTCCTACTGAAGCTTTCTTT
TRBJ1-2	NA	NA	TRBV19	CASSSLYGYTF	TGTGCCAGTAGTTCGCTATATGGCTACACCTTC
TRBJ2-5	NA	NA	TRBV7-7	CASSLNEGETQYF	TGTGCCAGCAGCTTGAACGAGGGTGAGACCCAGTACTTC
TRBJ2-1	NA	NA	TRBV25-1	CASSDPFSSYNEQFF	TGTGCCAGCAGTGACCCGTTTAGCTCCTACAATGAGCAGTTCTTC
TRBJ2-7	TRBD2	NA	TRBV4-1	CASSQDLRGGYEQYF	TGCGCCAGCAGCCAAGATCTACGGGGGGGCTACGAGCAGTACTTC
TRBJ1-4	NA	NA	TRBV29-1	CSVEGEAGVGEKLFF	TGCAGCGTTGAAGGAGAGGCAGGGGTTGGGGAAAAACTGTTTTTT
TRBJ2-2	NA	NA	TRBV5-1	CASSPTGGSGELFF	TGCGCCAGCAGCCCAACTGGGGGATCCGGGGAGCTGTTTTTT
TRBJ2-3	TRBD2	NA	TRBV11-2	CASSSTSGTDTQYF	TGTGCCAGCAGCTCCACTAGCGGCACAGATACGCAGTATTTT
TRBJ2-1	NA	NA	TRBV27	CASSIRGAPNEQFF	TGTGCCAGCAGTATCAGGGGGGCGCCCAATGAGCAGTTCTTC
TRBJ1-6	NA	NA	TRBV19	CASSIEIGGPASPLHF	TGTGCCAGTAGTATTGAAATTGGCGGTCCGGCTTCACCCCTCCACTTT
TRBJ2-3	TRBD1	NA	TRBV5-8	CASRYRGSTDTQYF	TGTGCCAGCAGGTACAGGGGGAGCACAGATACGCAGTATTTT
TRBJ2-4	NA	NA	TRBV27	CASSLLGENIQYF	TGTGCCAGCAGTTTATTGGGGGAAAACATTCAGTACTTC
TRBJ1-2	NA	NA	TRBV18	CASSPRGGANYGYTF	TGTGCCAGCTCACCGAGAGGCGGGGCTAACTATGGCTACACCTTC
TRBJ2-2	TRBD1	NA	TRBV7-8	CASSWLDRGPFLFF	TGTGCCAGCAGCTGGTTGGACAGGGGCCCTTTTCTGTTTTTT
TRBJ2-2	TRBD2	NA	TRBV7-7	CASSLDSGRFTGELFF	TGTGCCAGCAGCCTCGATAGCGGGAGATTCACCGGGGAGCTGTTTTTT
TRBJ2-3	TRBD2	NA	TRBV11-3	CASSLGGLAGAHGDTQYF	TGTGCCAGCAGCTTAGGTGGACTAGCGGGAGCGCACGGAGATACGCAGTATTTT
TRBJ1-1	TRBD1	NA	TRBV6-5	CASSYSGTGRTEAFF	TGTGCCAGCAGTTACTCAGGGACAGGGAGAACTGAAGCTTTCTTT
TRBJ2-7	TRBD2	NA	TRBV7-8	CASSHRLPVLESGGYEQYF	TGTGCCAGCAGCCATCGTCTCCCCGTACTCGAAAGCGGGGGGTACGAGCAGTACTTC
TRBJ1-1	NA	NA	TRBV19	CASSGVGATFRGNTEAFF	TGTGCCAGCTCCGGAGTGGGGGCGACGTTCAGGGGGAACACTGAAGCTTTCTTT
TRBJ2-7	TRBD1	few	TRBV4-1	CASSHGQGWTYEQYF	TGCGCCAGCAGCCACGGACAGGGTTGGACGTACGAGCAGTACTTC
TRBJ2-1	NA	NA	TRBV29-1	CSVEDGRGPYNEQFF	TGCAGCGTTGAAGATGGCAGGGGCCCCTACAATGAGCAGTTCTTC
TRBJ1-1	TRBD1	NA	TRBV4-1	CASSQGTTGVTEAFF	TGCGCCAGCAGCCAAGGTACGACAGGGGTCACTGAAGCTTTCTTT
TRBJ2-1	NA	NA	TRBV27	CASGRTGVYNEQFF	TGTGCCAGCGGACGGACTGGGGTTTACAATGAGCAGTTCTTC
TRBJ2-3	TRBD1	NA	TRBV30	CAWSRTGGTDTQYF	TGTGCCTGGAGTAGGACAGGGGGTACAGATACGCAGTATTTT
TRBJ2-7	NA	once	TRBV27	CASSLGTFRGTYEQYF	TGTGCCAGCAGTTTAGGGACATTCCGGGGGACCTACGAGCAGTACTTC
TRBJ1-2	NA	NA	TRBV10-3	CAISESNGLGYTF	TGTGCCATCAGTGAGTCGAATGGACTTGGCTACACCTTC
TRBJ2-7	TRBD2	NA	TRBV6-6	CASSYGTSVTYEQYF	TGTGCCAGCAGTTATGGGACTAGCGTAACCTACGAGCAGTACTTC
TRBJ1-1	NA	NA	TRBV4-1	CASSQDRRRENTEAFF	TGCGCCAGCAGCCAAGATAGGCGGCGGGAGAACACTGAAGCTTTCTTT
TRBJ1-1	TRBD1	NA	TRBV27	CASGPGGVGAFF	TGTGCCAGCGGCCCAGGGGGCGTGGGGGCTTTCTTT
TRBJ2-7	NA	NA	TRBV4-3	CASSQERDSSYEQYF	TGCGCCAGCAGCCAAGAGCGGGACAGCTCCTACGAGCAGTACTTC
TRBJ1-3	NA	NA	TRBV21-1	CASSKEGAPNREGGNTIYF	TGTGCCAGCAGCAAAGAAGGGGCCCCAAACAGGGAGGGAGGAAACACCATATATTTT
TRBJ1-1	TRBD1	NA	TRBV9	CASSSSTGVLTEAFF	TGTGCCAGCAGCTCCTCGACAGGGGTTTTAACCGAAGCTTTCTTT
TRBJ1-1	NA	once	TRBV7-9	CASSSWSADTEAFF	TGTGCCAGCAGCTCTTGGAGTGCGGACACTGAAGCTTTCTTT
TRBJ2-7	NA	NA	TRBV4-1	CASSQSPRGYSSYEQYF	TGCGCCAGCAGCCAATCTCCAAGGGGGTACAGCTCCTACGAGCAGTACTTC
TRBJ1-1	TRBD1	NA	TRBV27	CASSFEGANTEAFF	TGTGCCAGCAGTTTCGAGGGGGCGAACACTGAAGCTTTCTTT
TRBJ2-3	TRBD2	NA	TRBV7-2	CASSSPPGLAGGLSDTQYF	TGTGCCAGCAGCTCTCCCCCGGGACTAGCGGGGGGGCTCTCAGATACGCAGTATTTT
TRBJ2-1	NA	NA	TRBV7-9	CASSLGSNEQFF	TGTGCCAGCAGCTTAGGCTCGAATGAGCAGTTCTTC
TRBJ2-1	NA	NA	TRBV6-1	CASSRAGSYNEQFF	TGTGCCAGCAGTCGGGCAGGAAGCTACAATGAGCAGTTCTTC
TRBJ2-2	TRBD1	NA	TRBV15	CATSTRDRLEELFF	TGTGCCACCAGCACCCGGGACAGGCTCGAGGAGCTGTTTTTT
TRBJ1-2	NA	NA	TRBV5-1	CASSLVGQTANYGYTF	TGCGCCAGCAGCTTGGTTGGACAGACCGCTAACTATGGCTACACCTTC
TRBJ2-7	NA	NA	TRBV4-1	CASSQDTGKGEQYF	TGCGCCAGCAGCCAAGATACAGGGAAGGGCGAGCAGTACTTC
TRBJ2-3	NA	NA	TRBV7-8	CATTGGSTDTQYF	TGTGCCACTACAGGCGGCAGCACAGATACGCAGTATTTT
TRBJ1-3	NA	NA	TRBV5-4	CASSPTPWGSGNTIYF	TGTGCCAGCAGCCCAACTCCATGGGGCTCTGGAAACACCATATATTTT
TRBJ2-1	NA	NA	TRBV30	CAWSLSAHYNEQFF	TGTGCCTGGAGTTTGTCAGCACACTACAATGAGCAGTTCTTC
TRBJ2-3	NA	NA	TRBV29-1	CSVEERTKPDTQYF	TGCAGCGTTGAAGAGAGGACGAAGCCAGATACGCAGTATTTT
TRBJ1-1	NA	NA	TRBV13	CASNARVRSTEAFF	TGTGCCAGCAACGCTAGGGTTAGAAGCACTGAAGCTTTCTTT
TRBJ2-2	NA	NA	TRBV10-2	CASNQATGELFF	TGCGCCAGCAATCAGGCCACCGGGGAGCTGTTTTTT
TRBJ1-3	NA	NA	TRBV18	CASSPGFSSGNTIYF	TGTGCCAGCTCACCGGGGTTTTCCTCTGGAAACACCATATATTTT
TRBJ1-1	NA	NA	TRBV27	CASIPKTGSIPYTEAFF	TGTGCCAGCATACCAAAAACAGGGAGCATCCCCTACACTGAAGCTTTCTTT
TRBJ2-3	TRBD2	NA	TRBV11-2	CASSWAGVTDTQYF	TGTGCCAGCAGCTGGGCGGGGGTAACAGATACGCAGTATTTT
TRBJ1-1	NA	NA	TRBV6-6	CASSPSTEAFF	TGTGCCAGCAGTCCAAGCACTGAAGCTTTCTTT
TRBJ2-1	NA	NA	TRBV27	CASTFPSGGTYNEQFF	TGTGCCAGCACCTTTCCCTCAGGGGGGACCTACAATGAGCAGTTCTTC
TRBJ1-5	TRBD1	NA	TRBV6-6	CASSSSTGVQPQHF	TGTGCCAGCAGTTCCTCGACAGGGGTGCAGCCCCAGCATTTT
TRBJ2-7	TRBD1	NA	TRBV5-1	CASSLRPGQVPSTSGEQYF	TGCGCCAGCAGCCTGAGGCCAGGACAGGTCCCTTCTACTTCAGGAGAGCAGTACTTC
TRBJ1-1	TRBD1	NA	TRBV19	CASTPGQGAGTEAFF	TGTGCCAGTACGCCCGGACAGGGGGCTGGTACTGAAGCTTTCTTT